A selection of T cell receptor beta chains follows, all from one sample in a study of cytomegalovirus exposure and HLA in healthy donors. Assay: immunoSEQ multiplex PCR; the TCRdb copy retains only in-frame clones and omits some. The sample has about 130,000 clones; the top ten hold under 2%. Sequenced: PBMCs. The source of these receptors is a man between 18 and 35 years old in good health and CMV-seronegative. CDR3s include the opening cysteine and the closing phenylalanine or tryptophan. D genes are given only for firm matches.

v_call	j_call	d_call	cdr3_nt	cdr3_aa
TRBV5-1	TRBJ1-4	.	TGCGCCAGCAGCACCCAGGGTAGCACTAATGAAAAACTGTTTTTT	CASSTQGSTNEKLFF
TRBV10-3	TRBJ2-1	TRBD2	TGTGCCGTCAGCGGGGGGGCCTCCTACAATGAGCAGTTCTTC	CAVSGGASYNEQFF
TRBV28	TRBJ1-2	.	TGTGCCAGCAGTTCAGGGAATTCACCCTATGGCTACACCTTC	CASSSGNSPYGYTF
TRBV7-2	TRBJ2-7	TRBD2	TGTGCCAGCACCCTAACTCGACTAGCGGGAGCTTCAGGGGAGCAGTACTTC	CASTLTRLAGASGEQYF
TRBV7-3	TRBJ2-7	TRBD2	TGTGCCAGCAGCTTATTGGGGTCTAGCGGCGCCTACGAGCAGTACTTC	CASSLLGSSGAYEQYF
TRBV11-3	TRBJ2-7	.	TGTGCCAGCAGCCAGGAAGGCGGGCCCGACGAGCAGTACTTC	CASSQEGGPDEQYF
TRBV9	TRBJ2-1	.	TGTGCCAGCAGCGGTTTGGGCTACGCCGGGGATGAGCAGTTCTTC	CASSGLGYAGDEQFF
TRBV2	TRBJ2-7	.	TGTGCCAGCACCACAGGCTACGAGCAGTACTTC	CASTTGYEQYF
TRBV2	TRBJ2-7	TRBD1	TGTGCCACCCCGGACAGGCCACTCGGCGAGCAGTACTTC	CATPDRPLGEQYF
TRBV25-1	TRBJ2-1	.	TGTGCCAGCATCCTTCGTCATGAGCAGTTCTTC	CASILRHEQFF
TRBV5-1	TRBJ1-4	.	TGCGCCAGCAGCTCGGGACTCGGGACTAATGAAAAACTGTTTTTT	CASSSGLGTNEKLFF
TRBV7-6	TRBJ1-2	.	TGTGCCAGCAGCTCTACAACTAAAGGGGATGGCTACACCTTC	CASSSTTKGDGYTF
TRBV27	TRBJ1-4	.	TGTGCCAGCAGGAAATTTTCTTCGGGGAATGAAAAACTGTTTTTT	CASRKFSSGNEKLFF
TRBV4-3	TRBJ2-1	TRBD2	TGCGCCAGCAGCCTCCTATTCGGGGGGGACTCCTACAATGAGCAGTTCTTC	CASSLLFGGDSYNEQFF
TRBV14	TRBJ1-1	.	TGTGCCAGCAGCCAAGATTCTAGAGGGGAAGCTTTCTTT	CASSQDSRGEAFF
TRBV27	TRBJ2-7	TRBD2	TGTGCCAGCAGTTCGGCTAGCGGGGGGTACGAGCAGTACTTC	CASSSASGGYEQYF
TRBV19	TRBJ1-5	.	TGTGCCAGTATTGAGGCGAATAGCAATCAGCCCCAGCATTTT	CASIEANSNQPQHF
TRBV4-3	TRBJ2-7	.	TGCGCCAGCAGCCAAGAGGAAGCACCAGGGTACGAGCAGTACTTC	CASSQEEAPGYEQYF
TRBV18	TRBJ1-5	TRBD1	TGTGCCAGCTCAGCCCTCGGGACAGGGAATCAGCCCCAGCATTTT	CASSALGTGNQPQHF
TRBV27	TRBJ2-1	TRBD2	TGTGCCAGCAGTCCACCCCCGGCTAGCGGGAGGGGGGGTGAGCAGTTCTTC	CASSPPPASGRGGEQFF
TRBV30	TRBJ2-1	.	TGTGCCTGGAGTCCTAACTACGACAATGAGCAGTTCTTC	CAWSPNYDNEQFF
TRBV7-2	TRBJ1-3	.	TGTGCCAGCAGCTTAGGCGGGGCGTTGGGAAACACCATATATTTT	CASSLGGALGNTIYF
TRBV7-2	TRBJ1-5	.	TGTGCCAGCAGCCCAGGGCAGGCGGGATTGCATCAGCCCCAGCATTTT	CASSPGQAGLHQPQHF
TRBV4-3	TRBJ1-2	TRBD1	TGCGCCAGCAGCCAAGAGGGGACAGGGGTCGGGTATGGCTACACCTTC	CASSQEGTGVGYGYTF
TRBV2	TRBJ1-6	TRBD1	TGTGCCAGCAGCGGACAGGGACCACACAATAATTCACCCCTCCACTTT	CASSGQGPHNNSPLHF
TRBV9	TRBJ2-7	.	TGTGCCAGCAGCGGACCAGGGCTTGAGCAGTACTTC	CASSGPGLEQYF
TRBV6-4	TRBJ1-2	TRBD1	TGTGCCAGCAGTGACTCGAGGACAGGGGACTACCATGGCTACACCTTC	CASSDSRTGDYHGYTF
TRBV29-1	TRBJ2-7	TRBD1	TGCAGCGTTGAAGCAGGGACAGGGTTCTACGAGCAGTACTTC	CSVEAGTGFYEQYF
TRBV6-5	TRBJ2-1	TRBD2	TGTGCCAGCAGTTACGGCGGGGGGCTAAATGAGCAGTTCTTC	CASSYGGGLNEQFF
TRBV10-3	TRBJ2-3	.	TGTGCCATCAGTGAGTCAAACAGGGTTACAGATACGCAGTATTTT	CAISESNRVTDTQYF
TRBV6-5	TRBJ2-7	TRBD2	TGTGCCAGCAGTTACTCGCGGGAGGCCGTGTACGAGCAGTACTTC	CASSYSREAVYEQYF
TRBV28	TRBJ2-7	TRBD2	TGTGCCAGCAGTTTATCCTACCCGTACCCAGCGGGGGGACGTACCGACGAGCAGTACTTC	CASSLSYPYPAGGRTDEQYF
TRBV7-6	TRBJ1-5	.	TGTGCCAGCACAACAGGGAATCAGCCCCAGCATTTT	CASTTGNQPQHF
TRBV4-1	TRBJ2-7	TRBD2	TGCGCCAGCAGCCAACCGGGGGGGGCACCCTACGAGCAGTACTTC	CASSQPGGAPYEQYF
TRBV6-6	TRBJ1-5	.	TGTGCCTCCAGAGGAGGGACCAATCAGCCCCAGCATTTT	CASRGGTNQPQHF
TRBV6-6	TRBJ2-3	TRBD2	TGTGCCAGCAGTTTAGCGGGGCGACTCACAGATACGCAGTATTTT	CASSLAGRLTDTQYF
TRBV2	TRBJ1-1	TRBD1	TGTGCCACCATGCCGGGACAGGGCTTTATGAACACTGAAGCTTTCTTT	CATMPGQGFMNTEAFF
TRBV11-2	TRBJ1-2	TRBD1	TGTGCCAGCACCTCGAGGGACAGTGGCTATGGCTACACCTTC	CASTSRDSGYGYTF
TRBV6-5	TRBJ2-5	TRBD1	TGTGCCAGCAGTTACATAGACAGGGGCGGTGGTACCCAGTACTTC	CASSYIDRGGGTQYF
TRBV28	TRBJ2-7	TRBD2	TGTGCCAGCAGTCTGAGCGGGAGCTCCTACGAGCAGTACTTC	CASSLSGSSYEQYF
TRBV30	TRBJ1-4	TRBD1	TGTGCCTGGAGCCCGGGACAGGGGGGAAAACTGTTTTTT	CAWSPGQGGKLFF
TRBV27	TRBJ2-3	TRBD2	TGTGCCAGCAGTTTAGGACTAGCGGGAGGAAATACGCAGTATTTT	CASSLGLAGGNTQYF
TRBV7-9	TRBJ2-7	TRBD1	TGTGCCAGCAGCTCCTTCGGGACAGGGAGCTACGAGCAGTACTTC	CASSSFGTGSYEQYF
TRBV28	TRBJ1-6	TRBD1	TGTGCCAGCAGCACCTCTCAACTGCGGGACAGTCCGAACCAAGGCATATATAATTCACCCCTCCACTTT	CASSTSQLRDSPNQGIYNSPLHF
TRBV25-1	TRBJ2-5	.	TGTGCCAGCAGTGATGGACAGTTCCAAGAGACCCAGTACTTC	CASSDGQFQETQYF
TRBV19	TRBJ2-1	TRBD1	TGTGCCAGTCGCACAGGGGGCTCCTACAATGAGCAGTTCTTC	CASRTGGSYNEQFF
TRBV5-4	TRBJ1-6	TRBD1	TGTGCCAGCAGCTCCGAACAGGGGGGCTATTCACCCCTCCACTTT	CASSSEQGGYSPLHF
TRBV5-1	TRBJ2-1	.	TGCGCCAGCAGCTTGGAAGGGGGCTCCTACAATGAGCAGTTCTTC	CASSLEGGSYNEQFF
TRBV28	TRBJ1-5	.	TGTGCCAGCAGTATTTGGGGGGGAAGGGGCAATCAGCCCCAGCATTTT	CASSIWGGRGNQPQHF
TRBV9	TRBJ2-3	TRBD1	TGTGCCAGCAGCTCACATAACAGGGGTTGGTCAGATACGCAGTATTTT	CASSSHNRGWSDTQYF
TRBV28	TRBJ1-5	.	TGTGCCAGCAGTCCTAGACTCACAGGTTCTCTCAATCAGCCCCAGCATTTT	CASSPRLTGSLNQPQHF
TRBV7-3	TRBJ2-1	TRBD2	TGTGCCAGCAGCTTAACAGGAACTAGCGGCAGGTTCGTCAATGAGCAGTTCTTC	CASSLTGTSGRFVNEQFF
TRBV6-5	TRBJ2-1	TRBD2	TGTGCCAGTAGACTAGCGGGAGAGTGGGATGAGCAGTTCTTC	CASRLAGEWDEQFF
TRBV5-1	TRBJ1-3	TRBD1	TGCGCCAGCAGCCCCTACACAGGGGTAAGCAGCTCTGGAAACACCATATATTTT	CASSPYTGVSSSGNTIYF
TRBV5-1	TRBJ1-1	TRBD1	TGCGCCAGCTCTAGAGGACAGGGGGATTCTGAAGCTTTCTTT	CASSRGQGDSEAFF
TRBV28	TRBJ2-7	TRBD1	TGTGCCAGCAGTTTATCCCCCCAGGGGGTGGGCTCCTACGAGCAGTACTTC	CASSLSPQGVGSYEQYF
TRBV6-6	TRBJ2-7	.	TGTGCCAGCAGTACCCAGGGATGGGAGCAGTACTTC	CASSTQGWEQYF